This TCR beta chain was found in a study of neurological immune-mediated disorders. The CDR3 consists of 13 residues. Trimming removed 5 bases at V and 7 bases at J, with 17 bases between. Per the germline V gene, CDR1 is DFQATT and CDR2 is SNEGSKA (reference sequence). MiXCR was run by TCRdb on the 5' RACE reads, yielding one entry per CDR3 protein. This table holds 50,000 to 55,000 distinct CDR3 sequences, over 3.5% found once. This clonotype was observed at least ten times. The chain links TRBV20-1 to TRBJ1-1; D is unclear. The TCR originated in a man aged 60-69 years with multiple sclerosis. Sequencing input: PBMCs. The CDR3 DNA sequence: TGCAGTGCTGACTCCCAAGCAATTTTTGAAGCTTTCTTT. Encoded protein: CSADSQAIFEAFF.